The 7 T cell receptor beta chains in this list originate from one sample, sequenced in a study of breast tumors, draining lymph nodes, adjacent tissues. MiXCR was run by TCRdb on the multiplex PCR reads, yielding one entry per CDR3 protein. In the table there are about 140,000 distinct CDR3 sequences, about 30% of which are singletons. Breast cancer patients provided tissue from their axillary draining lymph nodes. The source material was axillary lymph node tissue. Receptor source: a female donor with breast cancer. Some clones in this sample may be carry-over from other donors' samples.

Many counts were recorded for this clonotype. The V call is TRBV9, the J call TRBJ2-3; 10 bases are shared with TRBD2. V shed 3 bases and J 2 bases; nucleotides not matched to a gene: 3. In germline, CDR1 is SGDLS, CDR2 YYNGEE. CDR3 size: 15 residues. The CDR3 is CASSAGLAFTDTQYF. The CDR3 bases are TGTGCCAGCAGCGCGGGACTAGCGTTCACAGATACGCAGTATTTT.

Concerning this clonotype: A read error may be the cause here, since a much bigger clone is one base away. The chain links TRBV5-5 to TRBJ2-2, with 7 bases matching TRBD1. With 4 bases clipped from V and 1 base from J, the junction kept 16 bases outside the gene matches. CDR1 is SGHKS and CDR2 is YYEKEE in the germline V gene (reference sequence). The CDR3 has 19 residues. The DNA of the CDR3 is TGTGCCAGCAGCCAAACCTCCAGGGGGTTTCGTGGGAACACCGGGGAGCTGTTTTTT. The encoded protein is CASSQTSRGFRGNTGELFF.

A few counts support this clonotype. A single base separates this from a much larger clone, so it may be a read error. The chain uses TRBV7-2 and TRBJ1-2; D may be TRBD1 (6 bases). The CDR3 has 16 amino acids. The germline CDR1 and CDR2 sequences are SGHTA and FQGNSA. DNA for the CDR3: TGTGCCAGCAGCTTAGTCGGGGGAGGGGGACTCTATGGCCACACCTTC. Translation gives CASSLVGGGGLYGHTF.

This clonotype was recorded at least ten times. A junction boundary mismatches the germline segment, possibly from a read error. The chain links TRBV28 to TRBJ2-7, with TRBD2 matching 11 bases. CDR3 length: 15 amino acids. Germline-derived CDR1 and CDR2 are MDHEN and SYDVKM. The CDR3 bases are TGTGCCAGCTGTTTAGGTAGCGGGGGGGCCCAAGAGCAGTACTTC. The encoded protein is CASCLGSGGAQEQYF.

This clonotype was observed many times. CDR3 bases: TGCAGCGGGTTGGGGTCGGCAACTAATGAAAAACTGTTTTTT. It yields the protein CSGLGSATNEKLFF. The chain uses TRBV29-1 and TRBJ1-4; D is ambiguous. The CDR3 length is 14 residues. CDR1 is SQVTM and CDR2 is ANQGSEA in the germline V gene. Trimming removed 7 bases from V and 0 bases from J, with 12 bases in between.

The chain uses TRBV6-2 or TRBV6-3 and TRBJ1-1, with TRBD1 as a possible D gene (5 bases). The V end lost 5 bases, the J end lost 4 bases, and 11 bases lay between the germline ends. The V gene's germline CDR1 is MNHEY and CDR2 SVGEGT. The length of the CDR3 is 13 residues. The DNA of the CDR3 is TGTGCCAGCAGTCCTAGACAGTTCACTGAAGCTTTCTTT. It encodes CASSPRQFTEAFF.

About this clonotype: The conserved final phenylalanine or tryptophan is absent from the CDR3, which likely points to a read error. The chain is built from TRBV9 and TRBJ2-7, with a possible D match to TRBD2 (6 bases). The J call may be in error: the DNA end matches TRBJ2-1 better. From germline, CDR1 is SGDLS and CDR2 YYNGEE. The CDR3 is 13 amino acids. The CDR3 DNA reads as TGTGCCAGCAGCGTAGAGGGAGTCGGGGGACAGTTCTCC. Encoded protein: CASSVEGVGGQFS.